The clone carrying this TCR beta chain has only a few counts. Its target is not known. Unique molecular identifiers were built into the TCRbeta library. TCRdb re-called the PCR reads through MiXCR, storing one row per CDR3 protein. Found here are about 150,000 distinct CDR3 sequences, 8% to 10% of them singletons; the top ten hold 18%. The data belong to a study of T-cell reconstitution after alpha-beta-depleted transplantation in children. Whole-study findings and limits: Some patients owed their high day-60 TCRbeta diversity to surviving recipient T cells and thymic progenitors.

Germline V gene lookup returns CDR1 DFQATT and CDR2 SNEGSKA (reference sequence). After removal of 0 bases from V and 5 bases from J, the junction contained 9 bases not matched to a gene. The CDR3 is made up of 15 amino acids. This chain uses TRBV20-1 with TRBJ2-7; 8 bases map to TRBD2. The specimen was PBMCs, mostly from graft donor cells, collected 180 days after TCRalphabeta/CD19-depleted stem cell transplant. This clonotype was sampled from a female patient aged 2-9 years who had a stem cell transplant for congenital amegakaryocytic thrombocytopenia, so the T cells may come from the graft donor. The CDR3 DNA reads as TGCAGTGCTAGAGATCCCAGCGGGAGAATCCACGAGCAGTACTTC. This gives the protein CSARDPSGRIHEQYF.